The sequence of this T cell receptor (beta chain) was determined in a study of cytomegalovirus exposure and HLA in healthy donors. Study results and caveats: It was reportedly the case that the classifier diagnosed cytomegalovirus status with high specificity and sensitivity.

A word on this clone: The antigen is unknown.

Germline-derived CDR1 and CDR2 are SNHLY and FYNNEI. V was cut by 7 bases and J by 2 bases, with 9 bases left in between. This CDR3 has 13 amino acids. In the PCR, 60 Vbeta and 13 Jbeta primers were used. The data were produced by immunoSEQ multiplex PCR, yet TCRdb's version contains in-frame clones alone and is incomplete. The repertoire holds some 160,000 clones, with around 77% as singletons. The donors (healthy individuals) were bone marrow donors. This TCR derives from a woman in her 30s in good health and CMV-seronegative. Sample: PBMCs. This rearrangement joins TRBV2 to TRBJ2-1; D unclear. The CDR3 loop is CASTVGTYNEQFF. In DNA form, the CDR3 reads TGTGCCAGCACGGTCGGTACCTACAATGAGCAGTTCTTC.